This T cell receptor (beta chain) was recovered during a study of T and B cells in COVID-19 patients. About the research overall: Comorbidities linked to unfavorable COVID-19 outcome were present in about 90% of the roughly 20 active-infection patients. Broader study findings: Patients with COVID-19 reportedly showed strongly skewed T cell receptor beta variable and joining gene usage.

Multiplex PCR with BIOMED2 TRB-A/B primer pools amplified TRB rearrangements. MiXCR, applied by TCRdb to the multiplex PCR reads, yields one record per CDR3 protein. The sample yields some 9,100 distinct CDR3 sequences, roughly 27% seen once. Trimming pared 6 bases from V and 1 base from J, leaving 6 bases between. This CDR3 is built from 12 residues. Germline V gives CDR1 LNHDA, CDR2 SQIVND (reference sequence). TRB was amplified from about 250-500 ng of blood genomic DNA. Relative to its sample, this clonotype is medium-sized. Its antigen is as yet unknown. The receptor was derived from a human donor who had recovered from COVID-19. Source material: blood. V usage is TRBV19 and J usage is TRBJ1-1; D uncertain. DNA for the CDR3: TGTGCCAGTAGACTTCCGAACACTGAAGCTTTCTTT. The encoded protein is CASRLPNTEAFF.